The 16 T cell receptor beta chains given below trace back to one sample, sequenced in a study of read filtering for tumor transcriptome and immune sequencing. This library used roughly 0.4 ug RNA and molecular barcoded adaptors spanning alpha/delta and beta/gamma chains. MiXCR, run by TCRdb on the reads, gives a single entry per CDR3 protein. In the table there are under 30,000 distinct CDR3 sequences, about 20% of which are singletons. Sequencing was carried out using a population of CD138-negative cells sorted from bone marrow. These receptors were obtained from a donor at least 40 years old with multiple myeloma.

This clonotype appeared many times. V gene TRBV10-3 combines with J gene TRBJ2-7, with D possibly matching TRBD2 (7 bases). Trimming cost V 4 bases and J 1 base, with 17 bases left between them. Looked up from germline, CDR1 is ENHRY and CDR2 is SYGVKD. This CDR3 is built from 16 residues. CDR3 sequence (DNA): TGTGCCATCAGTGCAACGGGCGGGGGCCGTTCCTACGAGCAGTACTTC. Translating it yields CAISATGGGRSYEQYF.

The chain employs TRBV11-2 and TRBJ2-5, with a weak D call TRBD1 (6 bases). This CDR3 is 15 amino acids long. The germline gives CDR1 SGHAT, CDR2 FQNNGV. Trimming removed 5 bases from V and 1 base from J, with 14 bases in between. This CDR3 reads CASSGVRTAQETQYF. CDR3 DNA: TGTGCCAGCAGCGGGGTACGGACAGCCCAAGAGACCCAGTACTTC.

A few counts support this clonotype. The J gene is TRBJ2-5, the V gene TRBV28; D is unresolved. The CDR3 consists of 13 residues. Germline V gene data show CDR1 as MDHEN and CDR2 as SYDVKM. Trimming pared 0 bases from V and 2 bases from J, leaving 4 bases between. The CDR3 sequence is CASSLWSQETQYF. The CDR3, as DNA: TGTGCCAGCAGTTTATGGTCTCAAGAGACCCAGTACTTC.

This clonotype was counted at least ten times. A much larger clonotype is one base distant, so this may be a read error. The genes are TRBV7-2 and TRBJ2-5; maybe TRBD2 (5 bases). The CDR3 covers 13 residues. Trimming took 5 bases from V and 0 from J, leaving 7 bases between them. The germline gives CDR1 SGHTA, CDR2 FQGNSA. The CDR3 region has the DNA TGTGCCAGCAGCCCGGACTACCAAGAGACCCAGTACTTC. This codes for CASSPDYQETQYF.

This clonotype occurred many times. This chain joins TRBV29-1 and TRBJ2-5; TRBD2 matches at 9 bases. The junction had 13 bases not matched to a gene; V was cut back by 0 bases and J by 5 bases. The CDR3 totals 17 residues. The germline V gene encodes CDR1 SQVTM and CDR2 ANQGSEA. CDR3 sequence reads: CSVEETGLAGGRETQYF. Written as DNA, the CDR3 is TGCAGCGTTGAAGAAACGGGTCTGGCGGGGGGGCGGGAGACCCAGTACTTC.

For this clonotype: Since a much larger clone is just one base distant, this may be a read error. The V gene is TRBV12-3 or TRBV12-4, the J gene TRBJ1-5; D possibly corresponds to TRBD1 (6 bases). This CDR3 has 14 residues. The CDR3: CASWRGEGNHPQHF. Here the CDR3 DNA reads TGTGCCAGCTGGAGGGGGGAGGGAAATCATCCCCAGCATTTT.

This clonotype was found many times. The rearrangement links TRBV20-1 to TRBJ2-4; 12 bases fit TRBD2. Trimming took 4 bases from V and 2 from J; bases not matched to a gene: 9. Germline CDR1 and CDR2: DFQATT and SNEGSKA (reference sequence). This CDR3 has 17 amino acids. The CDR3 DNA sequence: TGCAGTGCTATCCCTAGCGGGGGGGCGTGGACCAAAAACATTCAGTACTTC. It yields the protein CSAIPSGGAWTKNIQYF.

The genes are TRBV19 and TRBJ2-5; possibly TRBD1 for D (5 bases). CDR1 is LNHDA and CDR2 is SQIVND in the germline V gene (reference sequence). This CDR3 region has 14 residues. V shed 6 bases and J shed 4 bases, with 15 bases lying between them. The CDR3 reads CASRNPRVGETQYF. The CDR3 region has the DNA TGTGCCAGTAGGAACCCCAGGGTTGGAGAGACCCAGTACTTC.

This chain uses TRBV7-9 with TRBJ1-2; tentative D call: TRBD1 (5 bases). This CDR3 has 14 amino acids. V shed 5 bases and J shed 6 bases, with 16 bases lying between them. The V gene's germline CDR1 is SEHNR and CDR2 FQNEAQ (reference sequence). The CDR3 reads CASSLQGGKDGYTF. CDR3 in DNA: TGTGCCAGCAGCCTTCAGGGAGGTAAAGATGGCTACACCTTC.

This clonotype was observed many times. V is TRBV20-1 and J is TRBJ2-3, with D hard to call. The CDR3 loop spans 15 amino acids. Per the germline V gene, CDR1 is DFQATT and CDR2 is SNEGSKA (reference sequence). The ends were cut back, 1 base at V and 3 bases at J, with 14 bases in the middle. The CDR3 nucleotides read TGCAGTGCTAGAGTGGCCAGGACGAGGACAGATACGCAGTATTTT. Translation gives CSARVARTRTDTQYF.

This clonotype was counted a few times. A much larger clone sits a single nucleotide away, making a read error possible. This CDR3 is missing its conserved last phenylalanine or tryptophan, likely due to a read error. V is TRBV11-2 and J is TRBJ2-1, with D maybe TRBD1 (5 bases). V gave up 5 bases and J gave up 3 bases, with 8 bases separating them. Germline lookup yields CDR1 SGHAT and CDR2 FQNNGV. The CDR3 has 13 amino acids. The chain's CDR3 is CASSRQGYNEQFL. CDR3 DNA: TGTGCCAGCAGCCGCCAGGGCTACAATGAGCAGTTCCTC.

This clonotype was recorded many times. The CDR3 DNA reads TGCGCCAGCAGCTTCCTAGGGGGCTTCGCCTACGAGCAGTACTTC. It is translated as CASSFLGGFAYEQYF. V and J are TRBV5-1 and TRBJ2-7, with 7 positions matching TRBD1. Germline V CDR1 and CDR2: SGHRS, YFSETQ. With 2 bases clipped from V and 2 bases from J, the junction kept 7 bases outside the gene matches. The CDR3 contains 15 residues.

This clonotype was seen repeatedly, ten times or more. This sequence joins TRBV2 and TRBJ2-7; weak D call: TRBD2 (5 bases). Trimming removed 9 bases at V and 0 bases at J, with 15 bases between. Germline values: CDR1 SNHLY, CDR2 FYNNEI. This CDR3 is built from 14 residues. The CDR3 region has the DNA TGTGCCAGTAGCTATGGCGGGTACTCCTACGAGCAGTACTTC. It translates to CASSYGGYSYEQYF. The variable domain in full, completed from reference TRBV2 and TRBJ2-7, reads EPEVTQTPSHQVTQMGQEVILRCVPISNHLYFYWYRQILGQKVEFLVSFYNNEISEKSEIFDDQFSVERPDGSNFTLKIRSTKLEDSAMYFCASSYGGYSYEQYFGPGTRLTVT.

The sample holds many counts of this clonotype. The chain couples TRBV20-1 to TRBJ2-5; 12 bases align to TRBD2. Losses at the gene ends were 2 bases for V and 0 bases for J; bases not matched to a gene: 4. Germline CDR1 and CDR2: DFQATT and SNEGSKA (reference sequence). This CDR3 region has 16 residues. The CDR3 loop reads CSARLAGGTYQETQYF. The DNA for the CDR3 is TGCAGTGCTAGACTAGCGGGGGGGACGTACCAAGAGACCCAGTACTTC.

On this clonotype: A much larger clone lies one base from this, so it may be a read error. This rearrangement joins TRBV29-1 to TRBJ1-1; 9 bases agree with TRBD1. Germline assignment: CDR1 SQVTM and CDR2 ANQGSEA. This CDR3 spans 14 amino acids. CDR3 amino acids: CSAGTGTGNAEAFF. DNA of the CDR3: TGCAGCGCGGGTACCGGGACAGGGAACGCTGAAGCTTTCTTT.

Remarks on this clonotype: One end of the junction does not line up with germline, which may come from a read error. The chain has TRBV6-2 or TRBV6-3 and TRBJ2-7; D uncertain. CDR3 size: 13 residues. The germline CDR1 and CDR2 sequences are MNHEY and SVGEGT. The CDR3 here is CAISYSKPSEQYF. The CDR3, as DNA: TGTGCCATCAGTTACTCGAAGCCATCCGAGCAGTACTTC.